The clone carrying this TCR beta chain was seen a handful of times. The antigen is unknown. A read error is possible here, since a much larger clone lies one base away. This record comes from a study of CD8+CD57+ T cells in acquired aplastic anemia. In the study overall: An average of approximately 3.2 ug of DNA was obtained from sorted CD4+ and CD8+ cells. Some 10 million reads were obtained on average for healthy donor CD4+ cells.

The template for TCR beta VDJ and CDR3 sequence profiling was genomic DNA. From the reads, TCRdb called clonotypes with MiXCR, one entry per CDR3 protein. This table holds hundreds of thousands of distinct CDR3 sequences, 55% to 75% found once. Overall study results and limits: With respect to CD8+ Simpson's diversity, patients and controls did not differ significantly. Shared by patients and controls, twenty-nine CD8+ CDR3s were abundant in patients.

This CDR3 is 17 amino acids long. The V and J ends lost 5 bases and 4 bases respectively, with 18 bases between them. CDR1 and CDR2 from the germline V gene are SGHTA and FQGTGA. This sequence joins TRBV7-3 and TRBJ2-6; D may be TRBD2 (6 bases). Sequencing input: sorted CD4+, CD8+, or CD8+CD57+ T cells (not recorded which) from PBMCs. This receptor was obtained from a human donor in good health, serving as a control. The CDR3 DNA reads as TGTGCCAGCAGCCCGGACTACAGTCTAGGGGGGGCCAACGTCCTGACTTTC. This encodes CASSPDYSLGGANVLTF.